Following are 31 T cell receptor beta chains from one sample sequenced in a study of shared clonotypes between healthy human individuals (dated by TCRdb to about 2020). Receptor libraries were prepared by the immunoSEQ multiplex PCR assay. Drawn from immuneACCESS, this table holds only the in-frame rearrangements with V and J called that TCRdb kept. Clones are partly lost; checked studies trace under half to an unresolved V gene and leave the rest unexplained. Within this sample are 2.5 million or so clones, with around 90% of them counted one time only. The ten largest clonotypes hold more than 0.12% of the sample. Sequenced: naive CD4+ T cells sorted from blood. The cell subset or site label here, explained by the study, means: CD45RA+ positively selected. Receptor source: a man between 18 and 35 years old in good health.

About this clone itself: The identical CDR3 is also encoded by other nucleotide sequences in the sample. The rearrangement uses TRBV5-4 and TRBJ2-3; 8 bases map to TRBD2. CDR1 is SGHNT and CDR2 is YYREEE in the germline V gene (reference sequence). V was clipped by 1 base and J by 3 bases; unmatched bases: 4. This CDR3 comprises 15 residues. In DNA form, the CDR3 reads TGTGCCAGCAGCTTGTCGGGAGGGGGTACAGATACGCAGTATTTT. Translated: CASSLSGGGTDTQYF. The full variable domain, its missing parts supplied by reference TRBV5-4 and TRBJ2-3, is ETGVTQSPTHLIKTRGQQVTLRCSSQSGHNTVSWYQQALGQGPQFIFQYYREEENGRGNFPPRFSGLQFPNYSSELNVNALELDDSALYLCASSLSGGGTDTQYFGPGTRLTVL.

V usage is TRBV5-4 and J usage is TRBJ1-4; TRBD1 matches 7 bases. The CDR3 loop spans 16 amino acids. V was pared by 3 bases and J by 3 bases, with 8 bases of the junction left unmatched. Germline V gene lookup returns CDR1 SGHNT and CDR2 YYREEE (reference sequence). CDR3 nucleotide sequence: TGTGCCAGCAGCTCAACAGGGGCTGGGGCTAATGAAAAACTGTTTTTT. It yields the protein CASSSTGAGANEKLFF.

This chain uses TRBV15 with TRBJ1-1; D is undetermined. V was cut by 6 bases and J by 5 bases, with 10 bases left in between. Germline V gene lookup returns CDR1 LNHNV and CDR2 YYDKDF (reference sequence). The CDR3 extends over 12 amino acids. CDR3 sequence (DNA): TGTGCCACCAGTCCTCATGGGACTGAAGCTTTCTTT. Protein product: CATSPHGTEAFF.

The chain uses TRBV18 and TRBJ2-1; 8 bases match TRBD2. Germline trimming cut 0 bases from V and 10 bases from J; bases unmatched to any gene: 5. Looked up from germline, CDR1 is KGHSH and CDR2 is LQKENI. This CDR3 has 14 residues. The chain's CDR3 is CASSPPAVAGEQFF. The CDR3 DNA reads as TGTGCCAGCTCACCACCGGCGGTAGCGGGAGAGCAGTTCTTC.

The chain couples TRBV30 to TRBJ2-7, with D perhaps assigned TRBD1 or TRBD2 (5 bases each). The CDR3 runs to 15 residues. Germline-derived CDR1 and CDR2 are GTSNPN and SVGIG (reference sequence). V was clipped by 0 bases and J by 5 bases, with 17 bases between them. The CDR3 sequence is CAWSVPPRGVNEQYF. The CDR3, as DNA: TGTGCCTGGAGTGTCCCACCGAGGGGAGTCAACGAGCAGTACTTC. The full variable domain, in which reference TRBV30 and TRBJ2-7 provide the parts outside the CDR3, is SQTIHQWPATLVQPVGSPLSLECTVEGTSNPNLYWYRQAAGRGLQLLFYSVGIGQISSEVPQNLSASRPQDRQFILSSKKLLLSDSGFYLCAWSVPPRGVNEQYFGPGTRLTVT.

This sequence joins TRBV20-1 and TRBJ2-3; D gene ambiguous. V dropped 6 bases and J dropped 7 bases, with 11 bases sitting between them. Germline V gives CDR1 DFQATT, CDR2 SNEGSKA (reference sequence). The CDR3 consists of 11 residues. The CDR3 region is CSAPDENTQYF. The CDR3 DNA is TGCAGTGCCCCAGATGAGAATACGCAGTATTTT.

The J gene is TRBJ1-6, the V gene TRBV18; a weak D match, TRBD1 (5 bases). Trimming stripped 1 base from V and 7 bases from J, with 14 bases between. The CDR3 runs to 16 residues. The germline gives CDR1 KGHSH, CDR2 LQKENI. The CDR3 bases are TGTGCCAGCTCACCACAAGCTTGGGGGAACAATTCACCCCTCCACTTT. Translating it yields CASSPQAWGNNSPLHF.

The chain combines TRBV27 with TRBJ1-1; D is perhaps TRBD1 (6 bases). Germline V gene lookup returns CDR1 MNHEY and CDR2 SMNVEV (reference sequence). The ends were cut back, 7 bases at V and 4 bases at J, with 13 bases in the middle. This CDR3 contains 13 residues. The CDR3 DNA reads TGTGCCAGCACCCTTAGGGGGGGCACTGAAGCTTTCTTT. Its translation is CASTLRGGTEAFF.

CDR3 DNA: TGTGCCAGCAGCCCCGTTTGTGGCACAGATACGCAGTATTTT. As protein: CASSPVCGTDTQYF. The chain uses TRBV12-1 and TRBJ2-3; the D segment call TRBD2 is taken from the table without a DNA check. TRBV12-1 corresponds to a pseudogene. The CDR3 runs to 14 residues.

The genes are TRBV6-1 and TRBJ1-6; TRBD1 aligns across 7 bases. The CDR3 loop spans 14 amino acids. V lost 4 bases to trimming and J lost 10 bases; unmatched junction nucleotides: 7. The germline V gene has CDR1 MNHNS and CDR2 SASEGT. The CDR3 sequence is CASSGTGVGSPLHF. DNA for the CDR3: TGTGCCAGCAGTGGCACAGGGGTGGGCTCACCCCTCCACTTT.

This clone was detected only once. The chain carries TRBV28 and TRBJ2-1, with a tentative D call TRBD1 (7 bases). There are 15 residues in the CDR3. The V gene lost 4 bases and the J gene lost 8 bases, with 18 bases spanning the gap. CDR1 and CDR2 from the germline V gene are MDHEN and SYDVKM. This CDR3 reads CASSSRGRGVDEQFF. As DNA, the CDR3 is TGTGCCAGCAGTTCTAGGGGCAGGGGGGTGGATGAGCAGTTCTTC.

The chain couples TRBV10-2 to TRBJ1-1; D might be TRBD1 (6 bases). The CDR3 spans 12 residues. The germline V gene encodes CDR1 WSHSY and CDR2 SAAADI. The germline V and J ends were trimmed by 8 bases and 10 bases, with 17 bases remaining between them. CDR3 nucleotides: TGCGCCAGCGACCCCCAGGGGTCGGGAGCTTTCTTT. Amino acids: CASDPQGSGAFF.

The chain joins TRBV19 to TRBJ1-1; 12 bases match TRBD1. Germline loops: CDR1 LNHDA, CDR2 SQIVND (reference sequence). This CDR3 region has 18 residues. V lost 3 bases, J lost 5 bases, and 13 bases stayed unmatched. The chain's CDR3 is CASSMLGTGGASHTEAFF. DNA of the CDR3: TGTGCCAGTAGTATGTTAGGGACAGGGGGCGCGAGTCATACTGAAGCTTTCTTT.

The chain links TRBV30 to TRBJ1-6; 9 bases line up with TRBD1. V dropped 3 bases and J dropped 0; count of bases not matched to a gene: 9. This CDR3 comprises 18 residues. Germline lookup yields CDR1 GTSNPN and CDR2 SVGIG (reference sequence). CDR3 in amino acids: CAWSRDRDPSSYNSPLHF. CDR3 bases: TGTGCCTGGAGCCGGGACAGGGACCCAAGCTCCTATAATTCACCCCTCCACTTT.

Turning to this clone: In the same sample, other DNA sequences code for this CDR3. V is TRBV11-2 and J is TRBJ1-5; tentatively, D is TRBD1 (6 bases). Germline V lookup: CDR1 SGHAT, CDR2 FQNNGV. The germline V and J ends were trimmed by 5 bases and 0 bases, with 11 bases remaining between them. The CDR3 spans 15 residues. The CDR3 DNA sequence: TGTGCCAGCAGCCCTACAGGGTATAGCAATCAGCCCCAGCATTTT. As protein: CASSPTGYSNQPQHF.

This clone was recorded only once. The chain employs TRBV2 and TRBJ2-7, with 9 bases lining up with TRBD2. Germline values: CDR1 SNHLY, CDR2 FYNNEI. J was trimmed by 12 bases and V by 2 bases; bases with no gene match: 8. The CDR3 contains 13 residues. As DNA, the CDR3 is TGTGCCAGCAGTGAAAGTAGCGGGGGTATCTCGTACTTC. Its translation: CASSESSGGISYF.

The gene calls are TRBV7-2 and TRBJ1-3, with 8 positions matching TRBD1. Germline CDR1 is SGHTA and CDR2 is FQGNSA. V trimming: 4 bases; J trimming: 0 bases; junction bases outside the gene matches: 8. The CDR3 extends over 17 amino acids. The CDR3 sequence: CASSSSRTGTSGNTIYF. The DNA for the CDR3 is TGTGCCAGCAGCTCTTCTCGGACAGGGACCTCTGGAAACACCATATATTTT. Combining the CDR3 with reference TRBV7-2 and TRBJ1-3 gives the whole variable domain GAGVSQSPSNKVTEKGKDVELRCDPISGHTALYWYRQSLGQGLEFLIYFQGNSAPDKSGLPSDRFSAERTGGSVSTLTIQRTQQEDSAVYLCASSSSRTGTSGNTIYFGEGSWLTVV.

This rearrangement joins TRBV2 to TRBJ1-5, with 10 bases aligning to TRBD1. V was clipped by 5 bases and J by 2 bases; unmatched bases: 3. From germline, CDR1 is SNHLY and CDR2 FYNNEI. This CDR3 comprises 15 residues. The CDR3 loop reads CASSPGQGRNQPQHF. In DNA, the CDR3 is TGTGCCAGCAGTCCGGGACAGGGGCGCAATCAGCCCCAGCATTTT.

This clone was seen more than once but under ten times. The rearrangement links TRBV6-5 to TRBJ1-2; weak D call: TRBD1 (5 bases). V lost 6 bases and J lost 8, with 13 bases in between. The CDR3 has 12 residues. CDR1 MNHEY and CDR2 SVGAGI come from the germline V gene. The CDR3 sequence is CASSGEPGGYTF. CDR3 DNA: TGTGCCAGCAGCGGGGAACCAGGGGGCTACACCTTC.

This chain connects TRBV11-2 to TRBJ1-1; the match to TRBD1 covers 8 bases. Germline V gene lookup returns CDR1 SGHAT and CDR2 FQNNGV. J lost 4 bases, V lost 3 bases, and 4 bases had no gene match. The CDR3 is 14 amino acids. CDR3 protein: CASSFTDRGTEAFF. DNA of the CDR3: TGTGCCAGCAGCTTCACCGACAGGGGCACTGAAGCTTTCTTT.

The CDR3 nucleotides read TGCGCCAGCAGCTTGGAGGCGGGGGACCCCTCCTACGAGCAGTACTTC. Translating gives CASSLEAGDPSYEQYF. V is TRBV5-1 and J is TRBJ2-7; TRBD2 matches at 7 bases. V lost 0 bases to trimming and J lost 0 bases; unmatched junction nucleotides: 6. This CDR3 comprises 16 residues. From germline, CDR1 is SGHRS and CDR2 YFSETQ.

The CDR3: CASSYWTGTYEQYF. In nucleotides, the CDR3 is TGCGCCAGCAGCTATTGGACAGGAACCTACGAGCAGTACTTC. V usage is TRBV5-1 and J usage is TRBJ2-7, with 7 positions matching TRBD1. Looked up from germline, CDR1 is SGHRS and CDR2 is YFSETQ. The trim removed 3 bases at V and 2 bases at J, leaving 5 bases unmatched. CDR3 length: 14 amino acids.

The genes are TRBV10-3 and TRBJ1-1; 10 bases match TRBD1. The V gene's germline CDR1 is ENHRY and CDR2 SYGVKD. This CDR3 spans 15 amino acids. The J segment lost 5 bases and the V segment lost 2 bases, leaving 5 bases of the junction unmatched. The CDR3, as DNA: TGTGCCATCAGTGAGAAGGACAGGGGGAAAACTGAAGCTTTCTTT. Protein product: CAISEKDRGKTEAFF.

This clone occurred a few times. This chain links TRBV6-6 with TRBJ2-1, with D unclear. The CDR3 loop spans 13 amino acids. V lost 4 bases to trimming and J lost 5 bases, with 9 bases between them. Germline V CDR1 and CDR2: MNHNY, SVGAGI (reference sequence). The DNA of the CDR3 is TGTGCCAGCAGTTTGCGATCTGACAATGAGCAGTTCTTC. Encoded protein: CASSLRSDNEQFF.

The chain recombines TRBV7-9 with TRBJ2-3, with D perhaps TRBD2 (7 bases). The V gene's germline CDR1 is SEHNR and CDR2 FQNEAQ (reference sequence). This CDR3 contains 15 residues. V shed 2 bases and J shed 2 bases, with 11 bases lying between them. CDR3 nucleotide sequence: TGTGCCAGCAGCTTACCCGCGGGGGCCACAGATACGCAGTATTTT. It specifies CASSLPAGATDTQYF. The variable domain in full, with the rest retrieved from reference TRBV7-9 and TRBJ2-3, is DTGVSQNPRHKITKRGQNVTFRCDPISEHNRLYWYRQTLGQGPEFLTYFQNEAQLEKSRLLSDRFSAERPKGSFSTLEIQRTEQGDSAMYLCASSLPAGATDTQYFGPGTRLTVL.

The chain has TRBV2 and TRBJ1-5; D is unclear. Looked up from germline, CDR1 is SNHLY and CDR2 is FYNNEI. Trimming removed 7 bases from V and 7 bases from J, with 23 bases in between. The CDR3 length is 16 residues. CDR3 sequence reads: CASTPPSSFLGQPQHF. The CDR3 nucleotides read TGTGCCAGCACTCCGCCGTCAAGCTTTCTAGGGCAGCCCCAGCATTTT.

This clone was detected only a few times. Other DNA sequences within the sample encode an identical CDR3. CDR3 DNA sequence: TGCGCCAGCAGCTTGACTAGCGGGAGCTCCTACGAGCAGTACTTC. Translating gives CASSLTSGSSYEQYF. The chain recombines TRBV5-1 with TRBJ2-7, with 11 bases matching TRBD2. This CDR3 comprises 15 residues. Germline CDR1 and CDR2: SGHRS and YFSETQ. With 1 base clipped from V and 0 bases from J, the junction kept 0 bases outside the gene matches.

This chain uses TRBV28 with TRBJ2-7; D gene ambiguous. Germline CDR1 reads MDHEN; CDR2 reads SYDVKM. The CDR3 covers 13 residues. Trimming cost V 7 bases and J 1 base, with 11 bases left between them. The CDR3 sequence: CASTFAQSYEQYF. CDR3 sequence (DNA): TGTGCCAGCACCTTTGCACAGTCCTACGAGCAGTACTTC.

The chain links TRBV7-8 to TRBJ1-3; D is undetermined. The CDR3 totals 14 residues. V gave up 3 bases and J gave up 4 bases, with 10 bases separating them. Germline V lookup: CDR1 SGHVS, CDR2 FQNEAQ. The CDR3 here is CASSFETNGNTIYF. The CDR3 DNA reads TGTGCCAGCAGCTTCGAGACGAACGGAAACACCATATATTTT.

This clone was observed a single time. The chain recombines TRBV11-2 with TRBJ2-7, with 10 nucleotides matching TRBD1. Germline lookup yields CDR1 SGHAT and CDR2 FQNNGV. The CDR3 has 16 amino acids. With 6 bases clipped from V and 2 bases from J, the junction kept 10 bases outside the gene matches. The DNA for the CDR3 is TGTGCCAGCAGGAAACCGGGACAGGGGACCGCCTACGAGCAGTACTTC. The encoded protein is CASRKPGQGTAYEQYF.

The chain carries TRBV15 and TRBJ2-7; D perhaps matches TRBD1 (5 bases). The V gene's germline CDR1 is LNHNV and CDR2 YYDKDF (reference sequence). The CDR3 loop spans 11 amino acids. V was trimmed by 1 base and J by 7 bases, leaving 5 bases between them. Here the CDR3 reads CATSRAGEQYF. CDR3 bases: TGTGCCACCAGCAGAGCAGGGGAGCAGTACTTC. The full variable domain, its missing parts supplied by reference TRBV15 and TRBJ2-7, is DAMVIQNPRYQVTQFGKPVTLSCSQTLNHNVMYWYQQKSSQAPKLLFHYYDKDFNNEADTPDNFQSRRPNTSFCFLDIRSPGLGDTAMYLCATSRAGEQYFGPGTRLTVT.